This T cell receptor beta chain was identified in a study of radiation and T cells in renal cell carcinoma. Indicated time point: blood 4 weeks post-SBRT, at nephrectomy. The treatment: 15 Gy SBRT to primary tumor, nephrectomy 4 weeks later. CDR1 is LNHDA and CDR2 is SQIVND in the germline V gene (reference sequence). Trimming removed 3 bases at V and 1 base at J, with 7 bases between. The CDR3 is 13 amino acids. Notes on this clone: The sample holds other DNA sequences that translate to the same CDR3.

Assay: immunoSEQ multiplex PCR; the TCRdb copy retains only in-frame clones and omits some. The sample has 140,000 or so clones, less than 90% seen once; the top ten hold 15% to 20%. The input for sequencing was blood, taken from a patient whose treatment included radiotherapy and nephrectomy. This chain links TRBV19 with TRBJ2-7; D remains ambiguous. This TCR was sampled from a woman in her fifties or sixties with renal cell carcinoma. The CDR3 DNA follows: TGTGCCAGTAGTATGGGCCATTCCTACGAGCAGTACTTC. Translated, it gives CASSMGHSYEQYF.